Following are 12 T cell receptor beta chains from one sample sequenced in a study of blood T cells in healthy people across ages. It was with a sample-barcoded 5' primer and a J-beta primer mix that a second PCR of roughly 6 to 12 cycles was run. One entry per CDR3 protein, called by TCRdb with MiXCR from the 5' RACE reads. Altogether some 1.8 million distinct CDR3 sequences are present, around 42% being singletons, with the ten largest covering approximately 22%. Material for sequencing was blood. The receptors shown here come from a human donor in good health.

The chain couples TRBV24-1 to TRBJ1-1; no clear D gene. Per the germline V gene, CDR1 is KGHDR and CDR2 is SFDVKD. V dropped 6 bases and J dropped 4 bases, with 8 bases sitting between them. The CDR3 length is 12 residues. The CDR3: CATSSPGTEAFF. Written as DNA, the CDR3 is TGTGCCACCAGTTCCCCGGGCACTGAAGCTTTCTTT.

This clonotype was observed a few times. The V gene is TRBV9, the J gene TRBJ2-1, with 11 positions matching TRBD2. Trimming cost V 5 bases and J 7 bases; bases outside gene matches: 8. The CDR3 runs to 15 residues. The V gene's germline CDR1 is SGDLS and CDR2 YYNGEE. In nucleotides, the CDR3 is TGTGCCAGCAGTTCGACTAGCGGGGTTGGAAATGAGCAGTTCTTC. Protein sequence: CASSSTSGVGNEQFF.

V is TRBV7-2 and J is TRBJ2-7; tentatively, D is TRBD1 (5 bases). CDR3 length: 14 amino acids. V lost 3 bases, J lost 4 bases, and 13 bases lay in between. The germline gives CDR1 SGHTA, CDR2 FQGNSA. CDR3 in DNA: TGTGCCAGCAGCTTCAACACCGACAGTTACGAGCAGTACTTC. Encoded protein: CASSFNTDSYEQYF.

This clonotype was seen a few times. This chain links TRBV6-2 or TRBV6-3 with TRBJ1-2; 7 bases match TRBD1. Trimming at V came to 6 bases and at J to 5 bases, leaving 6 bases not matched to a gene. The CDR3 has 13 residues. Germline CDR1 and CDR2: MNHEY and SVGEGT. The CDR3 coding sequence is TGTGCCAGCAGCCGGGACAGCCGATATGGCTACACCTTC. Translated: CASSRDSRYGYTF.

Comment on this clonotype: The CDR3 carries no conserved terminal phenylalanine or tryptophan, so it likely arises from a read error. This chain uses TRBV3-1 with TRBJ2-7, with 10 bases lining up with TRBD2. Trimming cost V 6 bases and J 5 bases; bases outside gene matches: 13. CDR3 length: 16 amino acids. Germline V CDR1 and CDR2: LGHDT, YNNKEL (reference sequence). CDR3 sequence: CASSLQLAGVSDEQYY. CDR3 DNA sequence: TGTGCCAGCAGTCTCCAGCTAGCGGGGGTAAGCGACGAGCAGTACTAC.

The chain couples TRBV6-1 to TRBJ2-3; D possibly corresponds to TRBD1 (5 bases). The CDR3 runs to 14 residues. Germline loops: CDR1 MNHNS, CDR2 SASEGT. Trimming took 2 bases from V and 1 from J, leaving 7 bases between them. The CDR3 protein is CASSEQQGTDTQYF. DNA for the CDR3: TGTGCCAGCAGTGAACAACAGGGCACAGATACGCAGTATTTT.

V usage is TRBV5-1 and J usage is TRBJ1-2; 9 bases match TRBD1. Germline CDR1 SGHRS, CDR2 YFSETQ. The V and J ends lost 3 bases and 2 bases, in that order; junction bases with no gene match: 5. The CDR3 totals 15 residues. CDR3 in DNA: TGCGCCAGCAGCTGGACAGGGGACGTAAACTATGGCTACACCTTC. Its protein is CASSWTGDVNYGYTF.

The chain has TRBV12-3 or TRBV12-4 and TRBJ1-2; D is undetermined. The ends were cut back, 6 bases at V and 4 bases at J, with 12 bases in the middle. The CDR3 totals 13 residues. CDR3 in amino acids: CASRHPGLYGYTF. CDR3 nucleotides: TGTGCCAGCAGGCACCCTGGTCTCTATGGCTACACCTTC.

As concerns this clonotype: Sequence at one end of the junction differs from germline and may be a read error. V is TRBV11-3 and J is TRBJ2-7, with 7 bases identical to TRBD2. The CDR3 runs 15 residues. Germline V gene sequence: CDR1 SGHNT, CDR2 YENEEA. CDR3 in DNA: TGTGCCAGCACCCTTGGGACCGGGAGGCCCTACGAGCAGTACTTT. Translated: CASTLGTGRPYEQYF.

There are a few counts of this clonotype. The gene calls are TRBV28 and TRBJ2-5; perhaps TRBD1 as D (6 bases). The V and J ends lost 4 bases and 4 bases respectively, with 22 bases between them. The CDR3 is 17 residues long. Germline-derived CDR1 and CDR2 are MDHEN and SYDVKM. CDR3 nucleotides: TGTGCCAGCAGTTCAAGCAATAGCGTTGGGGGCGGAGAGACCCAGTACTTC. Translation: CASSSSNSVGGGETQYF. Together with reference TRBV28 and TRBJ2-5, the CDR3 gives the full variable domain: DVKVTQSSRYLVKRTGEKVFLECVQDMDHENMFWYRQDPGLGLRLIYFSYDVKMKEKGDIPEGYSVSREKKERFSLILESASTNQTSMYLCASSSSNSVGGGETQYFGPGTRLLVL.

This clonotype was detected only once. Its ends do not fully match the called genes, so a read error is possible. This sequence joins TRBV4-1 and TRBJ1-2, with TRBD1 identical over 8 bases. Germline-derived CDR1 and CDR2 are MGHRA and YSYEKL. This CDR3 spans 15 amino acids. CDR3 DNA: TGCGCCAACAGCCAAGACCCCACAGGGGGTAGGGGCTACACCTTC. Amino acid sequence: CANSQDPTGGRGYTF.

This chain connects TRBV7-2 to TRBJ2-3; TRBD2 aligns across 10 bases. This CDR3 is 16 amino acids long. CDR1 SGHTA and CDR2 FQGNSA come from the germline V gene. V shed 7 bases, J shed 3 bases, and the junction held 10 bases outside the gene matches. Here the CDR3 DNA reads TGTGCCAGCAACCTGTGGGTAGCGGGGGGTACAGATACGCAGTATTTT. Encoded protein: CASNLWVAGGTDTQYF.